This T cell receptor (beta chain) was recorded in a study of identifying expanded T cells in peripheral blood. Measured with immunoSEQ multiplex PCR; TCRdb has only the in-frame clones, and not every one. This repertoire shows 83,000 or so clones, 88% found once; its top ten account for about 3.9%. Healthy donors had no documented immune events, such as infections, while sampled. About this clone: Its antigen remains unidentified.

Study-wide findings and caveats: Variance in clone template counts between approximately 2-week samples significantly increased with total template count across all healthy donors.

Germline V gives CDR1 GTSNPN, CDR2 SVGIG (reference sequence). This CDR3 comprises 15 residues. V trimming: 3 bases; J trimming: 3 bases; junction bases outside the gene matches: 6. The V and J genes are TRBV30 and TRBJ2-3, with TRBD2 matching over 10 bases. Sequenced input: blood. The receptor was derived from a person aged 18-70 years in good health. The CDR3 is CAWRISGRKTDTQYF. CDR3 bases: TGTGCCTGGAGGATTAGCGGGAGGAAAACAGATACGCAGTATTTT.